This T cell receptor (beta chain) was found in a study of cytomegalovirus exposure and HLA in healthy donors. Germline V CDR1 and CDR2: KGHSH, LQKENI. This CDR3 is built from 14 residues. V lost 3 bases and J 5 bases, leaving 10 bases between the germline ends. Concerning this clone: Its cognate antigen is unknown.

The data were produced by immunoSEQ multiplex PCR, yet TCRdb's version contains in-frame clones alone and is incomplete. Here the sample spans some 250,000 clones, around 90% being singletons. Among the 120 or so subjects of the validation cohort, separate from the roughly 600-subject first cohort, were the donors. Study conclusions and caveats: TCR beta chains numbering 164 were designated cytomegalovirus-associated.

The material sequenced was PBMCs. This receptor was taken from a woman aged 18-35 years in good health and CMV-seronegative. The chain is built from TRBV18 and TRBJ2-2; no clear D gene. The CDR3 nucleotides read TGTGCCAGCTCACCCCCAGCGTCGACCGGGGAGCTGTTTTTT. Translation gives CASSPPASTGELFF.